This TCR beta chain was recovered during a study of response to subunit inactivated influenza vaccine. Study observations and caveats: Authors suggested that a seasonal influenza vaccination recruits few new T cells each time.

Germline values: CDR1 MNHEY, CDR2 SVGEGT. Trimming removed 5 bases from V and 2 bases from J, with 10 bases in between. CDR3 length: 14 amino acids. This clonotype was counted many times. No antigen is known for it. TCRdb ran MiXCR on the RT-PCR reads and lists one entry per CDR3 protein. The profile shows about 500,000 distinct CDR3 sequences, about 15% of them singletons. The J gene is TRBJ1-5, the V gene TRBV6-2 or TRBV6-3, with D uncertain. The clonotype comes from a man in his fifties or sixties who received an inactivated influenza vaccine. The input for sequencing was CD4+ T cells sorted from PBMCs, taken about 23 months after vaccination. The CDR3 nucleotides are TGTGCCAGCAGTCGGGAAGGTGGCAATCAGCCCCAGCATTTT. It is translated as CASSREGGNQPQHF.